Each of the 32 T cell receptor beta chains below was sequenced from the same sample in a study of T cells in Graves' hyperthyroidism and ophthalmopathy. The investigators amplified TCR beta CDR3 regions from RNA transcripts. When the TCR CDR3 underwent first-round RT-PCR, the HTBI primer set was used. TCRdb re-called the multiplex PCR reads with MiXCR, one entry per CDR3 protein. The profile shows 550,000 to 600,000 distinct CDR3 sequences, 12% to 15% of them singletons. Sequencing was carried out using blood. These TCRs come from a woman aged 18-30 years with Graves' ophthalmopathy.

This clonotype has ten or more counts. This chain uses TRBV27 with TRBJ2-1, with 10 nucleotides matching TRBD2. Germline V gene sequence: CDR1 MNHEY, CDR2 SMNVEV (reference sequence). The CDR3 runs to 14 residues. V trimming: 7 bases; J trimming: 10 bases; junction bases outside the gene matches: 10. The CDR3 region is CASTPSGRAGEQFF. In nucleotides, the CDR3 is TGTGCCAGCACCCCCAGCGGGAGGGCCGGAGAGCAGTTCTTC.

This clonotype showed up many times. The CDR3 region has the DNA TGTGCCAGCAGCTTCTTCGGAGAGACAAGGATTGGGTATGAGCAGTTCTTC. Protein: CASSFFGETRIGYEQFF. The gene calls are TRBV5-5 and TRBJ2-1, with unresolved D. Germline V CDR1 and CDR2: SGHKS, YYEKEE (reference sequence). The CDR3 length is 17 residues. V shed 2 bases and J shed 8 bases, with 23 bases lying between them.

This clonotype has a handful of counts. V usage is TRBV6-2 or TRBV6-3 and J usage is TRBJ1-3; the D gene is possibly TRBD1 (5 bases). Trimming cost V 7 bases and J 0 bases, with 16 bases left between them. Germline CDR1 is MNHEY and CDR2 is SVGEGT. This CDR3 comprises 16 residues. CDR3 amino acids: CASTHPGLHSGNTIYF. CDR3 sequence (DNA): TGTGCCAGCACCCACCCGGGACTGCACTCTGGAAACACCATATATTTT.

There are many counts of this clonotype. The CDR3 sequence: CASSFTDSNQPQHF. The CDR3 DNA reads as TGTGCCAGCAGTTTTACGGATAGCAATCAGCCCCAGCATTTT. The chain combines TRBV28 with TRBJ1-5; no definite D call. Germline values: CDR1 MDHEN, CDR2 SYDVKM. The CDR3 is made up of 14 amino acids. Trimming took off 3 bases at V and 0 bases at J, with 6 bases between the two ends.

This clonotype was counted between two and nine times. The V call is TRBV19, the J call TRBJ1-2, with D possibly being TRBD1 (5 bases). The CDR3 loop spans 15 amino acids. Germline CDR1 LNHDA, CDR2 SQIVND (reference sequence). Trimming cost V 5 bases and J 7 bases, with 20 bases left between them. The DNA of the CDR3 is TGTGCCAGTAGTGAGAGCCCGGGCAGGGATTGTGGCTACACCTTC. This translates into CASSESPGRDCGYTF.

This clonotype came up many times. The J gene is TRBJ1-1, the V gene TRBV27; D unclear. V was trimmed by 8 bases and J by 0 bases, leaving 22 bases between them. CDR1 is MNHEY and CDR2 is SMNVEV in the germline V gene (reference sequence). The CDR3 has 17 amino acids. The CDR3 region has the DNA TGTGCCAGCGGAGCCACCGAAAGCGGACCCATGAACACTGAAGCTTTCTTT. It translates to CASGATESGPMNTEAFF.

This clonotype was observed a few times. The chain couples TRBV9 to TRBJ2-1; the D gene is possibly TRBD1 (5 bases). Trimming removed 4 bases from V and 4 bases from J, with 15 bases in between. Per the germline V gene, CDR1 is SGDLS and CDR2 is YYNGEE. This CDR3 has 15 residues. The CDR3 DNA sequence: TGTGCCAGCAGCCAGGGTTCGACCGCATACAATGAGCAGTTCTTC. Protein product: CASSQGSTAYNEQFF.

This clonotype was found a few times. The J gene is TRBJ2-3, the V gene TRBV4-2; 9 bases agree with TRBD2. Germline V CDR1 and CDR2: LGHNA, YNFKEQ. The CDR3 totals 18 residues. V shed 0 bases, J shed 4 bases, and the junction held 11 bases outside the gene matches. CDR3 DNA sequence: TGTGCCAGCAGCCAAGAAGGTCCGCCGGGACTAGCATCAGATACGCAGTATTTT. It translates to CASSQEGPPGLASDTQYF.

This clonotype was counted ten times or more. This chain's CDR3 is CAWSGQTTDTQYF. Written as DNA, the CDR3 is TGTGCCTGGAGCGGCCAGACCACAGATACGCAGTATTTT. The chain employs TRBV30 and TRBJ2-3; D remains ambiguous. This CDR3 is 13 amino acids long. Germline-derived CDR1 and CDR2 are GTSNPN and SVGIG (reference sequence). V lost 3 bases and J 2 bases, leaving 9 bases between the germline ends. Drawing the rest from reference TRBV30 and TRBJ2-3, the complete variable domain is SQTIHQWPATLVQPVGSPLSLECTVEGTSNPNLYWYRQAAGRGLQLLFYSVGIGQISSEVPQNLSASRPQDRQFILSSKKLLLSDSGFYLCAWSGQTTDTQYFGPGTRLTVL.

As DNA, the CDR3 is TGTGCCAGCAGCGATGCGACAGGGGCTAATGAAAAACTGTTTTTT. It codes for CASSDATGANEKLFF. The chain is built from TRBV2 and TRBJ1-4, with 8 bases fitting TRBD1. The CDR3 is 15 amino acids. Trimming took 6 bases from V and 3 from J; bases not matched to a gene: 6. Germline V gives CDR1 SNHLY, CDR2 FYNNEI.

In its sample, this clonotype was seen many times. The chain is built from TRBV5-6 and TRBJ1-2; D possibly corresponds to TRBD1 (5 bases). V lost 1 base and J lost 1, with 8 bases in between. This CDR3 contains 14 residues. CDR1 SGHDT and CDR2 YYEEEE come from the germline V gene. CDR3 DNA: TGTGCCAGCAGCTTGTTACAGGTTAACTATGGCTACACCTTC. Translating it yields CASSLLQVNYGYTF.

This clonotype was found many times. The chain carries TRBV19 and TRBJ2-1; 9 positions agree with TRBD1. Trimming cost V 4 bases and J 3 bases; bases outside gene matches: 4. The CDR3 consists of 15 residues. Germline-derived CDR1 and CDR2 are LNHDA and SQIVND (reference sequence). In DNA form, the CDR3 reads TGTGCCAGTAGTAACGACAGGGGGGGCTACAATGAGCAGTTCTTC. This translates into CASSNDRGGYNEQFF.

This clonotype was found many times. The V call is TRBV30, the J call TRBJ1-1; D call uncertain. Trimming stripped 0 bases from V and 6 bases from J, with 14 bases between. This CDR3 contains 14 residues. Germline CDR1 GTSNPN, CDR2 SVGIG (reference sequence). The CDR3 DNA sequence: TGTGCCTGGAGTGTACCCGACCCCTTTCCTGAAGCTTTCTTT. It codes for CAWSVPDPFPEAFF.

Ten or more counts support this clonotype. This chain connects TRBV6-1 to TRBJ1-1, with TRBD1 as a possible D gene (5 bases). The germline V gene has CDR1 MNHNS and CDR2 SASEGT. The CDR3 is 13 residues long. Trimming stripped 6 bases from V and 1 base from J, with 9 bases between. The CDR3 DNA sequence: TGTGCCAGCAGGCCGGGGGGGAACACTGAAGCTTTCTTT. This gives the protein CASRPGGNTEAFF.

With regard to this clonotype: The germline gene is not matched at one end of the junction; a read error may be the cause. The J gene is TRBJ1-5, the V gene TRBV5-5; D is unclear. The V gene's germline CDR1 is SGHKS and CDR2 YYEKEE (reference sequence). This CDR3 region has 15 residues. The CDR3: CASSYRTELNQPQLF. The CDR3 bases are TGTGCCAGCAGCTATCGGACCGAATTGAATCAGCCCCAGCTTTTT.

The chain couples TRBV19 to TRBJ1-1; 7 bases line up with TRBD1. With 10 bases clipped from V and 1 base from J, the junction kept 9 bases outside the gene matches. Germline values: CDR1 LNHDA, CDR2 SQIVND (reference sequence). CDR3 size: 14 residues. CDR3 in amino acids: CATTKRGRNTEAFF. CDR3 DNA sequence: TGTGCCACGACAAAAAGGGGGCGGAACACTGAAGCTTTCTTT.

This clonotype has a count of ten or more. V and J are TRBV7-3 and TRBJ2-2; 8 bases map to TRBD2. With V trimmed by 1 base and J by 0 bases, 7 bases remained unmatched. The CDR3 loop spans 18 amino acids. Germline CDR1 SGHTA, CDR2 FQGTGA. The CDR3 DNA is TGTGCCAGCAGCTTAAGTGCGAGCGGGAGCGCGAACACCGGGGAGCTGTTTTTT. This translates into CASSLSASGSANTGELFF.

The sample holds many counts of this clonotype. The chain carries TRBV27 and TRBJ1-2; D unresolved. This CDR3 comprises 10 residues. V lost 6 bases and J 9 bases, leaving 8 bases between the germline ends. The germline CDR1 and CDR2 sequences are MNHEY and SMNVEV (reference sequence). DNA for the CDR3: TGTGCCAGCAGCGGACGGCGCTACACCTTC. This encodes CASSGRRYTF.

This clonotype came up a few times. The chain is built from TRBV29-1 and TRBJ1-1; D call uncertain. Germline V gene lookup returns CDR1 SQVTM and CDR2 ANQGSEA. V was trimmed by 7 bases and J by 7 bases, leaving 4 bases between them. CDR3 length equals 8 residues. The CDR3 bases are TGCAGCGGTGATGAAGCTTTCTTT. This translates into CSGDEAFF. The complete variable domain, with remaining parts taken from reference TRBV29-1 and TRBJ1-1, reads SAVISQKPSRDICQRGTSLTIQCQVDSQVTMMFWYRQQPGQSLTLIATANQGSEATYESGFVIDKFPISRPNLTFSTLTVSNMSPEDSSIYLCSGDEAFFGQGTRLTVV.

This clonotype was seen repeatedly, ten times or more. The rearrangement joins TRBV28 to TRBJ2-1, with 7 bases lining up with TRBD2. Per the germline V gene, CDR1 is MDHEN and CDR2 is SYDVKM. This CDR3 has 16 amino acids. V lost 3 bases to trimming and J lost 3 bases; unmatched junction nucleotides: 8. CDR3 region: CASSFQSAGDYNEQFF. CDR3 sequence (DNA): TGTGCCAGCAGTTTCCAGAGCGCGGGGGACTACAATGAGCAGTTCTTC.

This clonotype turned up a few times. The chain joins TRBV5-1 to TRBJ2-2; a weak D match, TRBD2 (5 bases). Germline assignment: CDR1 SGHRS and CDR2 YFSETQ. This CDR3 contains 13 residues. Trimming removed 4 bases at V and 3 bases at J, with 7 bases between. The CDR3: CASSPDYTGELFF. The CDR3, as DNA: TGCGCCAGCAGCCCGGACTACACCGGGGAGCTGTTTTTT.

V gene TRBV3-1 combines with J gene TRBJ1-2, with 10 positions matching TRBD1. The ends lost 3 bases at V and 1 base at J; junction bases unmatched: 11. This CDR3 is 18 amino acids long. Germline CDR1 and CDR2: LGHDT and YNNKEL (reference sequence). The CDR3 here is CASSHPGTGDYLNYGYTF. The DNA for the CDR3 is TGTGCCAGCAGCCACCCCGGGACAGGGGACTATCTTAACTATGGCTACACCTTC.

This clonotype was seen many times. V is TRBV12-5 and J is TRBJ2-1; TRBD2 matches 7 bases. This CDR3 comprises 18 residues. Germline lookup yields CDR1 LGHNT and CDR2 FRNRAP. V trimming: 6 bases; J trimming: 0 bases; junction bases outside the gene matches: 14. CDR3 region: CASGRGRGDSSSYNEQFF. In DNA form, the CDR3 reads TGTGCTAGTGGCCGGGGGAGGGGTGACTCGAGCTCCTACAATGAGCAGTTCTTC.

This clonotype was counted at least ten times. This rearrangement joins TRBV28 to TRBJ2-7; D tentatively reads TRBD1 or TRBD2 (5 bases each). Deletions cut 6 bases from V and 4 bases from J, with 13 bases between. The length of the CDR3 is 13 residues. Germline V gives CDR1 MDHEN, CDR2 SYDVKM. The CDR3 here is CASSSGEGYEQYF. Here the CDR3 DNA reads TGTGCCAGCAGCTCGGGTGAGGGGTACGAGCAGTACTTC.

This clonotype was seen ten or more times. The chain couples TRBV7-9 to TRBJ2-7; D may be TRBD2 (5 bases). The CDR3 is made up of 17 amino acids. Germline V lookup: CDR1 SEHNR, CDR2 FQNEAQ (reference sequence). Deletions cut 5 bases from V and 0 bases from J, with 20 bases between. DNA of the CDR3: TGTGCCAGCAGCCCCCCCCTGGAGAGGGAGAGCTCCTACGAGCAGTACTTC. It translates to CASSPPLERESSYEQYF.

This clonotype turned up a few times. The chain is built from TRBV4-1 and TRBJ2-1; D might be TRBD2 (6 bases). V lost 0 bases and J lost 5, with 8 bases in between. CDR3 length: 14 residues. The germline gives CDR1 MGHRA, CDR2 YSYEKL. DNA for the CDR3: TGCGCCAGCAGCCAAGAGGGACTTAACAATGAGCAGTTCTTC. As protein: CASSQEGLNNEQFF.

This clonotype was recorded many times. The chain employs TRBV12-3 or TRBV12-4 and TRBJ2-5; D perhaps matches TRBD1 (6 bases). V was shortened by 5 bases and J by 1 base, with 11 bases between the two germline ends. The CDR3 contains 14 residues. Here the CDR3 reads CASSHSGVQETQYF. CDR3 sequence (DNA): TGTGCCAGCAGTCACTCAGGGGTCCAAGAGACCCAGTACTTC.

The sample holds many counts of this clonotype. The rearrangement uses TRBV5-1 and TRBJ1-2; D unclear. V gave up 7 bases and J gave up 8 bases, with 24 bases separating them. CDR3 size: 15 residues. The germline V gene encodes CDR1 SGHRS and CDR2 YFSETQ. The chain's CDR3 is CASFTAPWNSRGYTF. The CDR3 DNA is TGCGCCAGCTTTACGGCTCCCTGGAACTCGAGGGGCTACACCTTC.

This clonotype was recorded at least ten times. This chain connects TRBV27 to TRBJ2-5, with D unresolved. The CDR3 spans 14 residues. The ends were cut back, 5 bases at V and 5 bases at J, with 15 bases in the middle. Per germline, CDR1 MNHEY and CDR2 SMNVEV (reference sequence). Here the CDR3 DNA reads TGTGCCAGCAGTCTAGGCGGTTATGAGGAGACCCAGTACTTC. This codes for CASSLGGYEETQYF.

This clonotype was picked up many times. CDR3 nucleotides: TGCGCCAGCAGCTCGACTCCGCGTGGGACCAAAAACATTCAGTACTTC. Its protein product is CASSSTPRGTKNIQYF. This rearrangement joins TRBV5-1 to TRBJ2-4, with D hard to call. This CDR3 has 16 residues. V was cut by 3 bases and J by 2 bases, with 15 bases left in between. Germline V gene sequence: CDR1 SGHRS, CDR2 YFSETQ.

This clonotype was seen a handful of times. The rearrangement joins TRBV24-1 to TRBJ2-1, with 10 bases fitting TRBD1. Germline CDR1 is KGHDR and CDR2 is SFDVKD. V lost 5 bases, J lost 7 bases, and 10 bases stayed unmatched. The CDR3 spans 16 residues. The CDR3 sequence: CATSAPGQGLRNEQFF. The CDR3 DNA reads as TGTGCCACCAGTGCCCCGGGACAGGGGCTTAGGAATGAGCAGTTCTTC.

Concerning this clonotype itself: A clone one base away is much larger, so this may be a read error. The rearrangement links TRBV27 to TRBJ1-2; 11 bases are shared with TRBD1. Germline CDR1 reads MNHEY; CDR2 reads SMNVEV (reference sequence). This CDR3 is built from 14 residues. Unmatched junction bases numbered 2, after V lost 5 bases and J lost 3 bases. CDR3 bases: TGTGCCAGCAGTCAGGGACAGGGGGACTATGGCTACACCTTC. Translated: CASSQGQGDYGYTF.